These 30 T cell receptor beta chains were sequenced from one sample in a study of blood T cell repertoires in COVID-19. TCRdb's table, derived via immunoSEQ multiplex PCR, lists solely in-frame clones and lacks some. Of 300,000 to 400,000 clones in the sample, more than 75% were seen once. Sample: peripheral blood. Receptors were obtained from a woman aged 55-75 years with COVID-19, enrolled during active disease.

The chain combines TRBV9 with TRBJ2-7, with a tentative D call TRBD1 (6 bases). V shed 0 bases and J shed 6 bases, with 13 bases lying between them. This CDR3 is 14 amino acids long. CDR1 SGDLS and CDR2 YYNGEE come from the germline V gene. This chain's CDR3 is CASSVALGALEQYF. In DNA form, the CDR3 reads TGTGCCAGCAGCGTAGCACTGGGGGCTCTCGAGCAGTACTTC.

The chain has TRBV7-9 and TRBJ2-3; 14 positions agree with TRBD2. The CDR3 consists of 19 residues. The V segment lost 5 bases and the J segment 2 bases; nucleotides outside the gene matches: 12. The germline CDR1 and CDR2 sequences are SEHNR and FQNEAQ (reference sequence). In nucleotides, the CDR3 is TGTGCCAGCAGCACACGACTAGCGGGGGGGCCGGCCGTCACAGATACGCAGTATTTT. As protein: CASSTRLAGGPAVTDTQYF.

The gene calls are TRBV5-1 and TRBJ2-7; 7 nucleotides match TRBD1. This CDR3 spans 15 amino acids. V dropped 0 bases and J dropped 3; count of bases not matched to a gene: 6. Germline V gene lookup returns CDR1 SGHRS and CDR2 YFSETQ. The CDR3, as DNA: TGCGCCAGCAGCTTGGTAACAGGGGCGAACTACGAGCAGTACTTC. It specifies CASSLVTGANYEQYF. The variable domain in full, with the rest retrieved from reference TRBV5-1 and TRBJ2-7, is KAGVTQTPRYLIKTRGQQVTLSCSPISGHRSVSWYQQTPGQGLQFLFEYFSETQRNKGNFPGRFSGRQFSNSRSEMNVSTLELGDSALYLCASSLVTGANYEQYFGPGTRLTVT.

This clone was observed a single time. V is TRBV5-4 and J is TRBJ1-2; 7 positions agree with TRBD1. Unmatched junction bases numbered 13, after V lost 1 base and J lost 1 base. The CDR3 length is 18 residues. Germline-derived CDR1 and CDR2 are SGHNT and YYREEE (reference sequence). The chain's CDR3 is CASSLRDSAGIVNYGYTF. The CDR3 region has the DNA TGTGCCAGCAGCTTGAGGGACAGCGCGGGTATTGTTAACTATGGCTACACCTTC.

The chain links TRBV7-6 to TRBJ2-3; D not certain. CDR3 length equals 14 residues. V gave up 1 base and J gave up 3 bases, with 8 bases separating them. The germline V gene encodes CDR1 SGHVS and CDR2 FNYEAQ. The CDR3 sequence is CASSLGRSTDTQYF. For the CDR3, the DNA is TGTGCCAGCAGCTTAGGCCGCAGTACAGATACGCAGTATTTT.

CDR3 nucleotide sequence: TGTGCCAGCAGCGAGACCCCCTTAGCAATGAACACTGAAGCTTTCTTT. Translation gives CASSETPLAMNTEAFF. The J gene is TRBJ1-1, the V gene TRBV9; no clear D. The CDR3 covers 16 residues. Germline V gene sequence: CDR1 SGDLS, CDR2 YYNGEE. With 3 bases removed from V and 0 bases from J, the gap between germline ends came to 15 bases.

The genes are TRBV6-1 and TRBJ1-1; D is uncertain. V was trimmed by 2 bases and J by 1 base, leaving 8 bases between them. The CDR3 runs 14 residues. Germline V lookup: CDR1 MNHNS, CDR2 SASEGT. CDR3: CASSEHPGNTEAFF. The CDR3 coding sequence is TGTGCCAGCAGTGAACACCCCGGGAACACTGAAGCTTTCTTT.

The chain recombines TRBV6-5 with TRBJ2-2; D not certain. The CDR3 is 14 amino acids. CDR1 and CDR2 from the germline V gene are MNHEY and SVGAGI. The V end was cut by 10 bases, the J end by 1 base, with 13 bases between. CDR3 residues: CATVVTLNTGELFF. Here the CDR3 DNA reads TGTGCCACCGTGGTTACATTGAACACCGGGGAGCTGTTTTTT.

V gene TRBV23-1 combines with J gene TRBJ1-4, with D perhaps TRBD1 (5 bases). TRBV23-1 belongs to the ORF category, with a function that is uncertain. CDR3 length: 17 amino acids. The germline V and J ends were trimmed by 2 bases and 0 bases, with 13 bases remaining between them. The chain's CDR3 is CASSQPHRLATNEKLFF. The CDR3 DNA is TGCGCCAGCAGTCAACCCCACAGGCTTGCAACTAATGAAAAACTGTTTTTT.

This clone was recorded once. The chain joins TRBV7-3 to TRBJ2-1, with D perhaps TRBD2 (6 bases). Per the germline V gene, CDR1 is SGHTA and CDR2 is FQGTGA. There are 15 residues in the CDR3. With 2 bases removed from V and 8 bases from J, the gap between germline ends came to 16 bases. The CDR3 protein is CASSLGAGIVHEQFF. CDR3 bases: TGTGCCAGCAGCTTAGGAGCGGGCATTGTCCATGAGCAGTTCTTC.

The chain employs TRBV19 and TRBJ2-3; 7 nucleotides line up with TRBD2. Trimming at V came to 3 bases and at J to 5 bases, leaving 2 bases not matched to a gene. The CDR3 sequence is 13 residues long. In germline, CDR1 is LNHDA, CDR2 SQIVND (reference sequence). The CDR3 reads CASSISSGDTQYF. For the CDR3, the DNA is TGTGCCAGTAGTATCTCTAGCGGAGATACGCAGTATTTT.

V usage is TRBV9 and J usage is TRBJ2-3; no definite D call. Trimming took off 4 bases at V and 2 bases at J, with 5 bases between the two ends. The CDR3 loop spans 12 amino acids. Germline-derived CDR1 and CDR2 are SGDLS and YYNGEE. CDR3: CASSLVTDTQYF. The CDR3 nucleotides are TGTGCCAGCAGCCTTGTCACAGATACGCAGTATTTT. Full variable domain (rest looked up from reference TRBV9 and TRBJ2-3): DSGVTQTPKHLITATGQRVTLRCSPRSGDLSVYWYQQSLDQGLQFLIQYYNGEERAKGNILERFSAQQFPDLHSELNLSSLELGDSALYFCASSLVTDTQYFGPGTRLTVL.

This sequence joins TRBV18 and TRBJ1-5; maybe TRBD1 (5 bases). V shed 6 bases and J shed 0 bases, with 12 bases lying between them. From germline, CDR1 is KGHSH and CDR2 LQKENI. The CDR3 length is 15 residues. CDR3 loop: CASSYDGHSNQPQHF. CDR3 DNA sequence: TGTGCCAGCTCGTACGACGGACATAGCAATCAGCCCCAGCATTTT.

The chain uses TRBV28 and TRBJ2-1; tentatively, D is TRBD1 (6 bases). Germline V gene sequence: CDR1 MDHEN, CDR2 SYDVKM. V was pared by 7 bases and J by 6 bases, with 22 bases between. The length of the CDR3 is 16 residues. CDR3 sequence reads: CASTLLRDTRANEQFF. The CDR3 coding sequence is TGTGCCAGCACCCTACTACGGGACACCCGAGCCAATGAGCAGTTCTTC.

The chain links TRBV6-1 to TRBJ1-5, with TRBD1 identical over 7 bases. With V trimmed by 0 bases and J by 5 bases, 4 bases remained unmatched. CDR1 MNHNS and CDR2 SASEGT come from the germline V gene. The CDR3 covers 15 residues. The CDR3 region is CASSEAGTEYQPQHF. The CDR3 nucleotides read TGTGCCAGCAGTGAAGCTGGGACAGAATATCAGCCCCAGCATTTT.

The chain links TRBV2 to TRBJ2-2; D might be TRBD1 (6 bases). CDR3 length equals 13 residues. From germline, CDR1 is SNHLY and CDR2 FYNNEI. Trimming took 8 bases from V and 4 from J, leaving 11 bases between them. In DNA form, the CDR3 reads TGTGCCAGCGGCAAACAGGGCACCGGGGAGCTGTTTTTT. Encoded protein: CASGKQGTGELFF.

The chain carries TRBV2 and TRBJ1-5, with D possibly TRBD1 on 5 matching bases. Trimming removed 6 bases at V and 2 bases at J, with 11 bases between. Germline CDR1 and CDR2: SNHLY and FYNNEI. This CDR3 is 14 amino acids long. The CDR3 DNA follows: TGTGCCAGCAGCCAAGACAGTGGCAATCAGCCCCAGCATTTT. It codes for CASSQDSGNQPQHF.

The gene calls are TRBV2 and TRBJ2-7; 8 nucleotides align to TRBD1. The CDR3 covers 16 residues. Germline lookup yields CDR1 SNHLY and CDR2 FYNNEI. With 2 bases clipped from V and 3 bases from J, the junction kept 9 bases outside the gene matches. Here the CDR3 DNA reads TGTGCCAGCAGTGAACAGGGGGCCGTTCCATACTACGAGCAGTACTTC. This codes for CASSEQGAVPYYEQYF.

The chain uses TRBV5-1 and TRBJ2-1; 12 bases agree with TRBD2. Germline-derived CDR1 and CDR2 are SGHRS and YFSETQ. The CDR3 is 16 residues long. J was trimmed by 6 bases and V by 0 bases; bases with no gene match: 4. CDR3 in DNA: TGCGCCAGCAGCTTGGTATTACTAGCGGGGGGCAATGAGCAGTTCTTC. Translation: CASSLVLLAGGNEQFF.

The chain combines TRBV5-4 with TRBJ1-2; 12 bases match TRBD1. The CDR3 consists of 15 residues. J lost 14 bases, V lost 0 bases, and 11 bases had no gene match. Germline V CDR1 and CDR2: SGHNT, YYREEE (reference sequence). The CDR3 region has the DNA TGTGCCAGCAGCTTGGCCGGGACAGGGGGCGCCGAAGGGACCTTC. This sequence encodes CASSLAGTGGAEGTF. The complete variable domain, with remaining parts taken from reference TRBV5-4 and TRBJ1-2, reads ETGVTQSPTHLIKTRGQQVTLRCSSQSGHNTVSWYQQALGQGPQFIFQYYREEENGRGNFPPRFSGLQFPNYSSELNVNALELDDSALYLCASSLAGTGGAEGTFGSGTRLTVV.

This chain connects TRBV5-1 to TRBJ1-2; D unresolved. This CDR3 has 13 amino acids. Trimming pared 4 bases from V and 8 bases from J, leaving 15 bases between. CDR1 is SGHRS and CDR2 is YFSETQ in the germline V gene. CDR3 sequence (DNA): TGCGCCAGCAGCCCGGAAGACCGGGAGGGCTACACCTTC. It translates to CASSPEDREGYTF.

The chain combines TRBV29-1 with TRBJ2-5; 9 bases are shared with TRBD1. V shed 7 bases and J 5 bases; nucleotides not matched to a gene: 8. CDR3 length: 13 amino acids. CDR1 is SQVTM and CDR2 is ANQGSEA in the germline V gene. The DNA for the CDR3 is TGCAGCGGGATACAGGGGGCCCGGGAGACCCAGTACTTC. Encoded protein: CSGIQGARETQYF.

V is TRBV2 and J is TRBJ1-1; 9 nucleotides match TRBD1. Germline V gene sequence: CDR1 SNHLY, CDR2 FYNNEI. CDR3 length: 15 residues. The trim removed 2 bases at V and 1 base at J, leaving 2 bases unmatched. CDR3 loop: CASSETGGPNTEAFF. In DNA, the CDR3 is TGTGCCAGCAGTGAAACAGGGGGCCCGAACACTGAAGCTTTCTTT.

The chain has TRBV15 and TRBJ1-4; TRBD1 is a possible D gene (6 bases). Trimming stripped 5 bases from V and 5 bases from J, with 15 bases between. The CDR3 sequence is 15 residues long. The germline V gene has CDR1 LNHNV and CDR2 YYDKDF (reference sequence). The CDR3 here is CATSVRGQRNEKLFF. CDR3 nucleotide sequence: TGTGCCACCAGCGTTCGAGGACAGAGGAATGAAAAACTGTTTTTT. The full variable domain, rest sourced from reference TRBV15 and TRBJ1-4, is DAMVIQNPRYQVTQFGKPVTLSCSQTLNHNVMYWYQQKSSQAPKLLFHYYDKDFNNEADTPDNFQSRRPNTSFCFLDIRSPGLGDTAMYLCATSVRGQRNEKLFFGSGTQLSVL.

This clone showed up just a few times. The chain is built from TRBV28 and TRBJ2-1, with 9 bases fitting TRBD1. The CDR3 spans 15 residues. Germline CDR1 MDHEN, CDR2 SYDVKM. The trim removed 6 bases at V and 4 bases at J, leaving 7 bases unmatched. CDR3 in DNA: TGTGCCAGCAGGGCCTCCGGGACAGGGTACAATGAGCAGTTCTTC. It yields the protein CASRASGTGYNEQFF.

This rearrangement joins TRBV29-1 to TRBJ1-1, with 9 bases fitting TRBD1. CDR1 is SQVTM, CDR2 ANQGSEA, per germline. V shed 7 bases and J 3 bases; nucleotides not matched to a gene: 6. The CDR3 runs 13 residues. CDR3 in amino acids: CSAMTGGYTEAFF. In DNA, the CDR3 is TGCAGCGCCATGACAGGGGGATACACTGAAGCTTTCTTT.

This sequence joins TRBV7-8 and TRBJ1-5, with no clear D. This CDR3 is built from 13 residues. Between the trimmed V and J ends, which lost 8 bases and 5 bases, there was a span of 13 bases. Germline V gene sequence: CDR1 SGHVS, CDR2 FQNEAQ. The CDR3 DNA follows: TGTGCCAGCGAATCGGGGAGAGATCAGCCCCAGCATTTT. Translating it yields CASESGRDQPQHF.

The V call is TRBV23-1, the J call TRBJ2-7; possible D gene TRBD1, 6 bases. TRBV23-1 is noted as an ORF with a role that remains uncertain. Trimming removed 5 bases at V and 2 bases at J, with 13 bases between. The CDR3 is made up of 14 amino acids. Here the CDR3 reads CASSSGTFAYEQYF. The DNA of the CDR3 is TGCGCCAGCAGTTCCGGGACATTTGCCTACGAGCAGTACTTC.

The chain is built from TRBV9 and TRBJ2-2; 11 positions agree with TRBD2. There are 18 residues in the CDR3. Germline V gene lookup returns CDR1 SGDLS and CDR2 YYNGEE. V lost 2 bases, J lost 5 bases, and 11 bases stayed unmatched. The CDR3 region is CASSVRSGGTSGTGELFF. The DNA for the CDR3 is TGTGCCAGCAGCGTTCGATCAGGTGGGACTAGCGGTACCGGGGAGCTGTTTTTT.

This clone was counted a few times. The chain carries TRBV14 and TRBJ2-7; maybe TRBD2 (5 bases). This CDR3 spans 14 amino acids. CDR1 is SGHDN, CDR2 FVKESK, per germline. V lost 4 bases and J 7 bases, leaving 17 bases between the germline ends. CDR3 region: CASSPLAGLREQYF. The CDR3 DNA follows: TGTGCCAGCAGCCCACTGGCGGGCCTTAGGGAGCAGTACTTC. Full variable domain (missing parts from reference TRBV14 and TRBJ2-7): EAGVTQFPSHSVIEKGQTVTLRCDPISGHDNLYWYRRVMGKEIKFLLHFVKESKQDESGMPNNRFLAERTGGTYSTLKVQPAELEDSGVYFCASSPLAGLREQYFGPGTRLTVT.